This entry lists 26 T cell receptor beta chains sequenced from one sample in a study of blood T cell repertoires in COVID-19. Method: immunoSEQ multiplex PCR; TCRdb's copy keeps in-frame clones and lacks some. Of 35,000 to 55,000 clones in the sample, 88% are singletons; the top ten hold over 11%. The sequencing input was peripheral blood. The receptors originated from a human donor in a cohort sampled during active COVID-19.

Note on this clone: The sample holds other DNA sequences that translate to the same CDR3. V is TRBV10-2 and J is TRBJ2-1; TRBD2 matches at 10 bases. Trimming removed 0 bases from V and 7 bases from J; junction bases left unmatched: 6. The CDR3 has 16 residues. Germline CDR1 reads WSHSY; CDR2 reads SAAADI. CDR3 sequence: CASSESGSGGANEQFF. The DNA of the CDR3 is TGCGCCAGCAGTGAGTCGGGGAGCGGGGGGGCTAATGAGCAGTTCTTC.

The chain recombines TRBV7-9 with TRBJ1-4, with D possibly matching TRBD1 (5 bases). In germline, CDR1 is SEHNR, CDR2 FQNEAQ (reference sequence). This CDR3 has 15 residues. With 5 bases removed from V and 3 bases from J, the gap between germline ends came to 13 bases. CDR3 residues: CASSPRTTPNEKLFF. The CDR3 DNA reads as TGTGCCAGCAGCCCCAGGACAACACCTAATGAAAAACTGTTTTTT.

This sequence joins TRBV9 and TRBJ1-4; D is perhaps TRBD1 (5 bases). With 0 bases removed from V and 4 bases from J, the gap between germline ends came to 7 bases. The germline V gene encodes CDR1 SGDLS and CDR2 YYNGEE. This CDR3 region has 14 residues. CDR3: CASSVGQGNEKLFF. As DNA, the CDR3 is TGTGCCAGCAGCGTAGGGCAGGGTAATGAAAAACTGTTTTTT.

The chain carries TRBV10-1 and TRBJ1-5; no firm D call. CDR1 and CDR2 (germline): WNHNN, SYGVQD (reference sequence). This CDR3 contains 15 residues. V lost 8 bases, J lost 4 bases, and 18 bases lay in between. This CDR3 reads CASSESRESNQPQHF. In DNA form, the CDR3 reads TGCGCCAGCTCCGAGTCTAGAGAATCAAATCAGCCCCAGCATTTT.

Notes on this clone: The sample carries other DNA sequences with the same CDR3. This rearrangement joins TRBV7-9 to TRBJ1-4, with D tentatively TRBD1 (6 bases). With 5 bases removed from V and 8 bases from J, the gap between germline ends came to 12 bases. Germline loops: CDR1 SEHNR, CDR2 FQNEAQ (reference sequence). There are 13 residues in the CDR3. The CDR3 DNA reads as TGTGCCAGCAGCCCCAGGGGTGGGGAAAAACTGTTTTTT. Its protein is CASSPRGGEKLFF.

V and J are TRBV9 and TRBJ1-6, with 11 bases that match TRBD1. J was trimmed by 7 bases and V by 1 base; bases with no gene match: 4. The CDR3 has 16 residues. The germline CDR1 and CDR2 sequences are SGDLS and YYNGEE. The CDR3 region is CASSVRTGGWNSPLHF. The DNA of the CDR3 is TGTGCCAGCAGCGTACGGACAGGGGGCTGGAATTCACCCCTCCACTTT. Full variable domain (remainder filled in from reference TRBV9 and TRBJ1-6): DSGVTQTPKHLITATGQRVTLRCSPRSGDLSVYWYQQSLDQGLQFLIQYYNGEERAKGNILERFSAQQFPDLHSELNLSSLELGDSALYFCASSVRTGGWNSPLHFGNGTRLTVT.

This clone was counted only a few times. The chain joins TRBV9 to TRBJ2-5; weak D call: TRBD2 (6 bases). CDR1 SGDLS and CDR2 YYNGEE come from the germline V gene. The CDR3 length is 14 residues. V dropped 2 bases and J dropped 5 bases, with 13 bases sitting between them. The CDR3 sequence is CASSVSGAGETQYF. The CDR3 DNA reads TGTGCCAGCAGCGTTTCCGGGGCGGGGGAGACCCAGTACTTC. Full variable domain (outside the CDR3, taken from reference TRBV9 and TRBJ2-5): DSGVTQTPKHLITATGQRVTLRCSPRSGDLSVYWYQQSLDQGLQFLIQYYNGEERAKGNILERFSAQQFPDLHSELNLSSLELGDSALYFCASSVSGAGETQYFGPGTRLLVL.

The genes are TRBV30 and TRBJ1-2; D not resolved. The CDR3 length is 12 residues. Looked up from germline, CDR1 is GTSNPN and CDR2 is SVGIG (reference sequence). The V end lost 1 base, the J end lost 1 base, and 4 bases lay between the germline ends. The CDR3 DNA sequence: TGTGCCTGGAGTGACAATAACTATGGCTACACCTTC. Amino acid sequence: CAWSDNNYGYTF.

The rearrangement uses TRBV10-3 and TRBJ2-2, with D perhaps TRBD2 (5 bases). This CDR3 is built from 14 residues. V was trimmed by 5 bases and J by 3 bases, leaving 10 bases between them. In germline, CDR1 is ENHRY, CDR2 SYGVKD. CDR3 sequence: CAISTGSYTGELFF. The CDR3 coding sequence is TGTGCCATCAGTACGGGGTCGTACACCGGGGAGCTGTTTTTT.

J is TRBJ2-1 and V is TRBV19, with a weak D call TRBD2 (5 bases). The CDR3 contains 14 residues. From germline, CDR1 is LNHDA and CDR2 SQIVND (reference sequence). The V end was cut by 10 bases, the J end by 1 base, with 14 bases between. The chain's CDR3 is CATQHRGSYNEQFF. The CDR3 nucleotides read TGTGCCACCCAGCATCGGGGTTCCTACAATGAGCAGTTCTTC.

This chain joins TRBV5-1 and TRBJ2-1, with 8 bases lining up with TRBD1. Germline V CDR1 and CDR2: SGHRS, YFSETQ. This CDR3 comprises 15 residues. The V gene end was trimmed by 4 bases and the J gene end by 0 bases; junction bases not matched to a gene: 3. The CDR3 DNA follows: TGCGCCAGCAGCCGGGACAGGAGCTCCTACAATGAGCAGTTCTTC. Protein product: CASSRDRSSYNEQFF. The full variable domain, completed using reference TRBV5-1 and TRBJ2-1, is KAGVTQTPRYLIKTRGQQVTLSCSPISGHRSVSWYQQTPGQGLQFLFEYFSETQRNKGNFPGRFSGRQFSNSRSEMNVSTLELGDSALYLCASSRDRSSYNEQFFGPGTRLTVL.

V usage is TRBV7-9 and J usage is TRBJ1-1; TRBD1 matches 9 bases. V dropped 3 bases and J dropped 3; count of bases not matched to a gene: 2. CDR1 and CDR2 from the germline V gene are SEHNR and FQNEAQ (reference sequence). The CDR3 consists of 14 residues. CDR3 residues: CASSLGQGDTEAFF. The CDR3 DNA reads as TGTGCCAGCAGCTTGGGACAGGGTGACACTGAAGCTTTCTTT.

This chain uses TRBV7-2 with TRBJ1-4; D ambiguous. The V and J ends lost 5 bases and 8 bases respectively, with 15 bases between them. This CDR3 is 14 amino acids long. Germline V lookup: CDR1 SGHTA, CDR2 FQGNSA. The CDR3 nucleotides are TGTGCCAGCAGCCCTGACCAGGCTTACGAAAAACTGTTTTTT. This encodes CASSPDQAYEKLFF.

The CDR3 region has the DNA TGCGCCAGCAGCTTGGTCGGCGGGTTGAACACTGAAGCTTTCTTT. It specifies CASSLVGGLNTEAFF. This chain connects TRBV5-1 to TRBJ1-1; D not certain. There are 15 residues in the CDR3. V was clipped by 0 bases and J by 0 bases, with 9 bases between them. The V gene's germline CDR1 is SGHRS and CDR2 YFSETQ.

The genes are TRBV7-8 and TRBJ1-3, with no clear D. Germline CDR1 reads SGHVS; CDR2 reads FQNEAQ. Trimming removed 6 bases from V and 0 bases from J, with 9 bases in between. The length of the CDR3 is 14 residues. The DNA for the CDR3 is TGTGCCAGCAGGGGCAGCTACTCTGGAAACACCATATATTTT. It specifies CASRGSYSGNTIYF.

This clone has more than one count but fewer than ten. The junction departs from the called germline gene at one end, perhaps through a read error. The gene calls are TRBV7-6 and TRBJ2-5; 8 bases are shared with TRBD2. Germline values: CDR1 SGHVS, CDR2 FNYEAQ. The CDR3 has 14 residues. CDR3 DNA: TGTGCCAGCAGCTTAGTGGTTAGCGGGGCCTCTATGCACTTC. The encoded protein is CASSLVVSGASMHF. The complete variable domain, with remaining parts taken from reference TRBV7-6 and TRBJ2-5, reads GAGVSQSPRYKVTKRGQDVALRCDPISGHVSLYWYRQALGQGPEFLTYFNYEAQQDKSGLPNDRFSAERPEGSISTLTIQRTEQRDSAMYRCASSLVVSGASMHFGPGTRLLVL.

J is TRBJ2-4 and V is TRBV7-3; D remains ambiguous. V was pared by 5 bases and J by 0 bases, with 8 bases between. The length of the CDR3 is 14 residues. Germline CDR1 and CDR2: SGHTA and FQGTGA. In nucleotides, the CDR3 is TGTGCCAGCAGCCTATATCTAGCCAAAAACATTCAGTACTTC. Its translation: CASSLYLAKNIQYF. Filled out from reference TRBV7-3 and TRBJ2-4, the complete variable domain reads GAGVSQTPSNKVTEKGKYVELRCDPISGHTALYWYRQSLGQGPEFLIYFQGTGAADDSGLPNDRFFAVRPEGSVSTLKIQRTERGDSAVYLCASSLYLAKNIQYFGAGTRLSVL.

The J gene is TRBJ1-1, the V gene TRBV5-1; no reliable D call. Germline V gene lookup returns CDR1 SGHRS and CDR2 YFSETQ. This CDR3 is 13 amino acids long. Trimming shortened V by 3 bases and J by 2 bases, and 8 bases separated the two germline ends. The CDR3 protein is CASSSSGNTEAFF. Here the CDR3 DNA reads TGCGCCAGCAGCTCCAGTGGTAACACTGAAGCTTTCTTT.

The chain combines TRBV29-1 with TRBJ1-2, with 12 bases aligning to TRBD1. Trimming at V came to 5 bases and at J to 5 bases, leaving 6 bases not matched to a gene. Germline CDR1 is SQVTM and CDR2 is ANQGSEA. This CDR3 is 14 amino acids long. The CDR3 nucleotides read TGCAGCGTTCCTGGGGACAGGGGGCTTTATGGCTACACCTTC. It yields the protein CSVPGDRGLYGYTF.

The J gene is TRBJ2-5, the V gene TRBV7-3; no clear D gene. Trimming removed 2 bases at V and 5 bases at J, with 3 bases between. CDR3 length equals 11 residues. CDR1 is SGHTA, CDR2 FQGTGA, per germline. The CDR3: CASSLSETQYF. CDR3 DNA sequence: TGTGCCAGCAGCTTATCGGAGACCCAGTACTTC.

V usage is TRBV30 and J usage is TRBJ1-3, with a possible D match to TRBD1 (6 bases). Germline V lookup: CDR1 GTSNPN, CDR2 SVGIG (reference sequence). The V and J ends lost 5 bases and 0 bases respectively, with 11 bases between them. The CDR3 totals 14 residues. The CDR3 is CAWAPDSSGNTIYF. CDR3 bases: TGTGCCTGGGCCCCGGACAGCTCTGGAAACACCATATATTTT.

This chain links TRBV29-1 with TRBJ2-7; tentatively, D is TRBD1 (6 bases). Deletions cut 6 bases from V and 1 base from J, with 19 bases between. This CDR3 is built from 15 residues. Germline V lookup: CDR1 SQVTM, CDR2 ANQGSEA. CDR3 in DNA: TGCAGCGTCCTGAAGCTTAGGGACATTTCCTACGAGCAGTACTTC. It specifies CSVLKLRDISYEQYF.

V gene TRBV5-8 combines with J gene TRBJ1-1; 7 nucleotides align to TRBD1. J lost 2 bases, V lost 1 base, and 5 bases had no gene match. The V gene's germline CDR1 is SGHTS and CDR2 YDEGEE. The CDR3 is made up of 15 amino acids. As DNA, the CDR3 is TGTGCCAGCAGCTTGCAGGGGGGAGGCAACACTGAAGCTTTCTTT. This encodes CASSLQGGGNTEAFF. Based on the CDR3 plus reference TRBV5-8 and TRBJ1-1, the full variable domain is EAGVTQSPTHLIKTRGQQATLRCSPISGHTSVYWYQQALGLGLQFLLWYDEGEERNRGNFPPRFSGRQFPNYSSELNVNALELEDSALYLCASSLQGGGNTEAFFGQGTRLTVV.

The genes are TRBV7-2 and TRBJ1-2, with 9 bases identical to TRBD1. Per germline, CDR1 SGHTA and CDR2 FQGNSA. V was pared by 7 bases and J by 2 bases, with 2 bases of the junction left unmatched. The CDR3 totals 13 residues. This chain's CDR3 is CASTGQGNYGYTF. CDR3 DNA sequence: TGTGCCAGCACAGGACAGGGGAACTATGGCTACACCTTC.

Only one count was recorded for this clone. The rearrangement uses TRBV7-9 and TRBJ1-4; tentatively, D is TRBD1 (6 bases). The V and J ends lost 5 bases and 0 bases respectively, with 13 bases between them. Germline values: CDR1 SEHNR, CDR2 FQNEAQ (reference sequence). This CDR3 region has 16 residues. The CDR3 is CASSPSRGPTNEKLFF. As DNA, the CDR3 is TGTGCCAGCAGCCCAAGCAGGGGCCCAACTAATGAAAAACTGTTTTTT.

The gene calls are TRBV18 and TRBJ2-1; 7 positions match TRBD2. This CDR3 region has 13 residues. With V trimmed by 2 bases and J by 12 bases, 7 bases remained unmatched. Per germline, CDR1 KGHSH and CDR2 LQKENI. The DNA for the CDR3 is TGTGCCAGCTCACCAACGGGACTATCAAGGCAGTTCTTC. It specifies CASSPTGLSRQFF. The full variable domain, its missing parts supplied by reference TRBV18 and TRBJ2-1, is NAGVMQNPRHLVRRRGQEARLRCSPMKGHSHVYWYRQLPEEGLKFMVYLQKENIIDESGMPKERFSAEFPKEGPSILRIQQVVRGDSAAYFCASSPTGLSRQFFGPGTRLTVL.